Presented here are 19 T cell receptor beta chains from one specimen sequenced in a study of cytomegalovirus exposure and HLA in healthy donors. The PCR contained 60 Vbeta and 13 Jbeta primers. Clones were read by immunoSEQ multiplex PCR, and TCRdb kept only the in-frame ones, dropping some. The sample has 110,000 to 150,000 clones, about 82% seen once. Sequenced input: PBMCs. The receptors originated from a middle-aged woman in good health and CMV-seropositive.

The V gene is TRBV10-1, the J gene TRBJ2-7; a weak D match, TRBD2 (5 bases). Germline CDR1 and CDR2: WNHNN and SYGVQD (reference sequence). CDR3 size: 15 residues. V was cut by 8 bases and J by 2 bases, with 19 bases left in between. The CDR3 here is CASVGRTVTTYEQYF. CDR3 bases: TGCGCCAGCGTGGGGAGAACAGTGACAACCTACGAGCAGTACTTC.

The genes are TRBV28 and TRBJ2-1; TRBD2 might be the D (5 bases). The germline V gene has CDR1 MDHEN and CDR2 SYDVKM. Trimming took off 11 bases at V and 0 bases at J, with 14 bases between the two ends. The CDR3 has 14 amino acids. This chain's CDR3 is CACSGSNSYNEQFF. Written as DNA, the CDR3 is TGTGCCTGCTCGGGGTCTAACTCCTACAATGAGCAGTTCTTC.

Details on this clone: The germline gene is not matched at one end of the junction; a read error may be the cause. The chain uses TRBV7-9 and TRBJ1-1, with D maybe TRBD1 (6 bases). CDR1 SEHNR and CDR2 FQNEAQ come from the germline V gene (reference sequence). This CDR3 comprises 15 residues. Written as DNA, the CDR3 is TGTTCCAGCAGCTTAGACCGGGACATGAACACTGAAGCTTTCTTT. It encodes CSSSLDRDMNTEAFF. Full variable domain (outside the CDR3, taken from reference TRBV7-9 and TRBJ1-1): DTGVSQNPRHKITKRGQNVTFRCDPISEHNRLYWYRQTLGQGPEFLTYFQNEAQLEKSRLLSDRFSAERPKGSFSTLEIQRTEQGDSAMYLCSSSLDRDMNTEAFFGQGTRLTVV.

V usage is TRBV4-2 and J usage is TRBJ2-1, with 7 bases that match TRBD2. Germline CDR1 reads LGHNA; CDR2 reads YNFKEQ. With 1 base clipped from V and 3 bases from J, the junction kept 9 bases outside the gene matches. The CDR3 has 17 residues. The CDR3 DNA reads as TGTGCCAGCAGCCAAGGGGAGGGCCTAAGGGTCTACAATGAGCAGTTCTTC. Its protein is CASSQGEGLRVYNEQFF.

The J gene is TRBJ2-7, the V gene TRBV10-1, with 9 bases that match TRBD1. V lost 2 bases and J lost 5; bases outside the gene matches: 10. The CDR3 spans 16 residues. Germline CDR1 WNHNN, CDR2 SYGVQD (reference sequence). The CDR3, as DNA: TGCGCCAGCAGTGAGGCCAGGACAGGGGCGGTCGACGAGCAGTACTTC. Translating gives CASSEARTGAVDEQYF.

The chain carries TRBV19 and TRBJ2-3, with TRBD2 matching over 10 bases. J lost 11 bases, V lost 4 bases, and 6 bases had no gene match. The CDR3 loop spans 13 amino acids. CDR1 is LNHDA and CDR2 is SQIVND in the germline V gene (reference sequence). CDR3 bases: TGTGCCAGTAGTAGCCCTCTAGCGGGAGAGCAGTATTTT. Its protein is CASSSPLAGEQYF.

The CDR3 nucleotides are TGTGCCAGCAGCTTAGCCGTGGGGGCAAACCTCCGAGGCAATCAGCCCCAGCATTTT. Residues: CASSLAVGANLRGNQPQHF. This chain links TRBV7-2 with TRBJ1-5, with D possibly matching TRBD1 (6 bases). V dropped 0 bases and J dropped 2 bases, with 20 bases sitting between them. The CDR3 length is 19 residues. The V gene's germline CDR1 is SGHTA and CDR2 FQGNSA.

The chain links TRBV19 to TRBJ2-3; 9 bases align to TRBD2. The CDR3 has 15 amino acids. J was trimmed by 1 base and V by 4 bases; bases with no gene match: 3. The germline gives CDR1 LNHDA, CDR2 SQIVND (reference sequence). CDR3 sequence (DNA): TGTGCCAGTAGTAAAAGACTAGCGGGCACAGATACGCAGTATTTT. Translated: CASSKRLAGTDTQYF.

V usage is TRBV21-1 and J usage is TRBJ2-7; TRBD2 was called by the table and not checked on the DNA. TRBV21-1 is an annotated pseudogene. The CDR3 is 18 amino acids. The CDR3 reads CASSKFLFLTSPWYEQYF. CDR3 nucleotide sequence: TGTGCCAGCAGCAAATTCCTGTTTCTAACTAGCCCGTGGTACGAGCAGTACTTC.

The chain employs TRBV6-6 and TRBJ2-7, with D unclear. V gave up 0 bases and J gave up 2 bases, with 8 bases separating them. The CDR3 consists of 14 residues. Germline V gene data show CDR1 as MNHNY and CDR2 as SVGAGI (reference sequence). DNA for the CDR3: TGTGCCAGCAGTTACTCGGCAGGAACCTACGAGCAGTACTTC. Translation gives CASSYSAGTYEQYF.

The gene calls are TRBV6-1 and TRBJ2-7; D not certain. Germline V CDR1 and CDR2: MNHNS, SASEGT. Trimming left V 1 base short and J 6 bases short, with 7 bases between. This CDR3 contains 12 residues. CDR3 DNA: TGTGCCAGCAGTGAAGGTAGAGGCGAGCAGTACTTC. It is translated as CASSEGRGEQYF.

The chain links TRBV29-1 to TRBJ1-1; maybe TRBD1 (5 bases). Trimming removed 4 bases at V and 4 bases at J, with 22 bases between. This CDR3 comprises 16 residues. Germline V CDR1 and CDR2: SQVTM, ANQGSEA. The CDR3 region has the DNA TGCAGCGTTGGTGGGGCCTTGGGGGGGAGCGGCACTGAAGCTTTCTTT. Amino acid sequence: CSVGGALGGSGTEAFF. The full variable domain, its missing parts supplied by reference TRBV29-1 and TRBJ1-1, is SAVISQKPSRDICQRGTSLTIQCQVDSQVTMMFWYRQQPGQSLTLIATANQGSEATYESGFVIDKFPISRPNLTFSTLTVSNMSPEDSSIYLCSVGGALGGSGTEAFFGQGTRLTVV.

The genes are TRBV9 and TRBJ2-4, with TRBD2 matching over 9 bases. Looked up from germline, CDR1 is SGDLS and CDR2 is YYNGEE. The V gene end was trimmed by 0 bases and the J gene end by 2 bases; junction bases not matched to a gene: 3. This CDR3 is 16 amino acids long. The DNA for the CDR3 is TGTGCCAGCAGCGTAGGGGCGGGGGGGACCAAAAACATTCAGTACTTC. Translating it yields CASSVGAGGTKNIQYF. The full variable domain, rest sourced from reference TRBV9 and TRBJ2-4, is DSGVTQTPKHLITATGQRVTLRCSPRSGDLSVYWYQQSLDQGLQFLIQYYNGEERAKGNILERFSAQQFPDLHSELNLSSLELGDSALYFCASSVGAGGTKNIQYFGAGTRLSVL.

The J gene is TRBJ2-2, the V gene TRBV19, with 7 bases identical to TRBD1. The CDR3 covers 15 residues. Germline V gives CDR1 LNHDA, CDR2 SQIVND (reference sequence). The V gene end was trimmed by 2 bases and the J gene end by 7 bases; junction bases not matched to a gene: 7. CDR3 sequence reads: CASSISDRVGGELFF. The CDR3, as DNA: TGTGCCAGTAGTATATCTGACAGGGTTGGCGGGGAGCTGTTTTTT.

The chain employs TRBV7-9 and TRBJ2-1, with D hard to call. V lost 7 bases to trimming and J lost 7 bases, with 11 bases between them. This CDR3 has 12 amino acids. Per germline, CDR1 SEHNR and CDR2 FQNEAQ (reference sequence). CDR3 sequence (DNA): TGTGCCAGCACTCGTCTAGGAAATGAGCAGTTCTTC. This gives the protein CASTRLGNEQFF.

The CDR3 DNA reads TGTGCCAGCAGTTTAGGGCAGGGAAACTACGAGCAGTACTTC. Amino acids: CASSLGQGNYEQYF. This sequence joins TRBV27 and TRBJ2-7; a weak D match, TRBD1 (5 bases). This CDR3 is built from 14 residues. Germline V gives CDR1 MNHEY, CDR2 SMNVEV (reference sequence). Trimming removed 2 bases at V and 3 bases at J, with 11 bases between.

The gene calls are TRBV29-1 and TRBJ1-2; possibly TRBD1 for D (5 bases). The germline CDR1 and CDR2 sequences are SQVTM and ANQGSEA. Trimming cost V 4 bases and J 1 base, with 10 bases left between them. The CDR3 contains 13 residues. CDR3 protein: CSVGGESNYGYTF. As DNA, the CDR3 is TGCAGCGTTGGGGGCGAAAGTAACTATGGCTACACCTTC.

The chain couples TRBV19 to TRBJ2-3; TRBD2 matches 13 bases. The CDR3 has 18 residues. Germline values: CDR1 LNHDA, CDR2 SQIVND (reference sequence). After removal of 6 bases from V and 2 bases from J, the junction contained 11 bases not matched to a gene. Here the CDR3 DNA reads TGTGCCAGTAGCCTTGTCACTAGCGGGGGGGCCTCCACAGATACGCAGTATTTT. It encodes CASSLVTSGGASTDTQYF. The complete variable domain, with remaining parts taken from reference TRBV19 and TRBJ2-3, reads DGGITQSPKYLFRKEGQNVTLSCEQNLNHDAMYWYRQDPGQGLRLIYYSQIVNDFQKGDIAEGYSVSREKKESFPLTVTSAQKNPTAFYLCASSLVTSGGASTDTQYFGPGTRLTVL.

The chain combines TRBV5-5 with TRBJ1-2, with 7 bases fitting TRBD1. The ends lost 3 bases at V and 3 bases at J; junction bases unmatched: 2. The germline V gene has CDR1 SGHKS and CDR2 YYEKEE (reference sequence). This CDR3 is 13 amino acids long. The DNA for the CDR3 is TGTGCCAGCAGCTACGGACAGGACTATGGCTACACCTTC. Translated: CASSYGQDYGYTF.